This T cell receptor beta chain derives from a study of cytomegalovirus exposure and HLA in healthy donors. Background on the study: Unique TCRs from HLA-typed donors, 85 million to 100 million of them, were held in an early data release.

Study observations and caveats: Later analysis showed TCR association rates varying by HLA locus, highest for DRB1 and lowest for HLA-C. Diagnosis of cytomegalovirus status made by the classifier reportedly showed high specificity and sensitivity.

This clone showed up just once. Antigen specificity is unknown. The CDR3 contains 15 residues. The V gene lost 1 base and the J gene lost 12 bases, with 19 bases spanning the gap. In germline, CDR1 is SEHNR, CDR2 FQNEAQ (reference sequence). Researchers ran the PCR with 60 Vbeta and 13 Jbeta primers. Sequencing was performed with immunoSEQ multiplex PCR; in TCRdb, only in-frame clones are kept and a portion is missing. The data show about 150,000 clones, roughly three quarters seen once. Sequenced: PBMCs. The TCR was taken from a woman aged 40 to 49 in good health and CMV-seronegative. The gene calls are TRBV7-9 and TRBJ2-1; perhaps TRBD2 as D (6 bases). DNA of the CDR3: TGTGCCAGCAGCTTAGACTCAGGACCCTTGGGGGGGCAGTTCTTC. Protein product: CASSLDSGPLGGQFF.